One sample yielded the 24 T cell receptor beta chains listed below, sequenced in a study of control samples from healthy donors and cancer patients. Sequencing was performed with immunoSEQ multiplex PCR; in TCRdb, only in-frame clones are kept and a portion is missing. The sample contains about 170,000 clones, 80% to 95% of which appear only once. Sequencing was carried out using blood. These receptors were obtained from an older woman in good health.

This clone came up a few times. This chain uses TRBV19 with TRBJ1-3; D not certain. The ends were cut back, 3 bases at V and 0 bases at J, with 12 bases in the middle. This CDR3 is 16 amino acids long. Germline V gene lookup returns CDR1 LNHDA and CDR2 SQIVND (reference sequence). As DNA, the CDR3 is TGTGCCAGTAGTATTCGATCAGGTGACTCTGGAAACACCATATATTTT. Its protein is CASSIRSGDSGNTIYF.

The V and J genes are TRBV7-2 and TRBJ2-7, with 10 bases identical to TRBD1. The CDR3 is 13 amino acids. The germline V gene encodes CDR1 SGHTA and CDR2 FQGNSA. Unmatched junction bases numbered 5, after V lost 7 bases and J lost 5 bases. CDR3 nucleotide sequence: TGTGCCAGCACCCGGGACAGGGGACACGAGCAGTACTTC. Amino acid sequence: CASTRDRGHEQYF.

This chain joins TRBV4-3 and TRBJ2-1; TRBD2 agrees at 11 bases. The CDR3 length is 17 residues. V dropped 0 bases and J dropped 5; count of bases not matched to a gene: 6. Germline V gives CDR1 LGHNA, CDR2 YSLEER. Written as DNA, the CDR3 is TGCGCCAGCAGCCAAGATCGGGCTAGCGGGGGGAACAATGAGCAGTTCTTC. Translation: CASSQDRASGGNNEQFF.

This clone was detected once. This sequence joins TRBV6-6 and TRBJ2-7, with D maybe TRBD1 (6 bases). Germline CDR1 reads MNHNY; CDR2 reads SVGAGI (reference sequence). Trimming left V 6 bases short and J 2 bases short, with 8 bases between. CDR3 length: 12 amino acids. This chain's CDR3 is CASSPGAYEQYF. The CDR3 bases are TGTGCCAGCAGCCCAGGGGCCTACGAGCAGTACTTC.

This sequence joins TRBV7-6 and TRBJ1-4; TRBD1 aligns across 9 bases. CDR3 size: 15 residues. From germline, CDR1 is SGHVS and CDR2 FNYEAQ. V dropped 5 bases and J dropped 8; count of bases not matched to a gene: 9. The CDR3 DNA reads as TGTGCCAGCAGCACGTGGACAGGGGCGGGAGAAAAACTGTTTTTT. This gives the protein CASSTWTGAGEKLFF.

The V and J genes are TRBV5-4 and TRBJ2-3; 11 bases match TRBD2. Germline loops: CDR1 SGHNT, CDR2 YYREEE (reference sequence). The length of the CDR3 is 19 residues. V was clipped by 4 bases and J by 0 bases; unmatched bases: 13. The CDR3 protein is CASSLESRTSGPSTDTQYF. CDR3 nucleotide sequence: TGTGCCAGCAGCCTGGAAAGCCGGACTAGCGGGCCTAGCACAGATACGCAGTATTTT.

The CDR3 sequence is CASSRGTGSTIYGYTF. Here the CDR3 DNA reads TGTGCCAGCAGCAGGGGGACAGGGAGCACCATCTATGGCTACACCTTC. The chain couples TRBV5-6 to TRBJ1-2; the match to TRBD1 covers 9 bases. The CDR3 sequence is 16 residues long. Per germline, CDR1 SGHDT and CDR2 YYEEEE. With 4 bases clipped from V and 4 bases from J, the junction kept 11 bases outside the gene matches.

The genes are TRBV5-1 and TRBJ1-4; D is unresolved. The V gene lost 0 bases and the J gene lost 5 bases, with 11 bases spanning the gap. In germline, CDR1 is SGHRS, CDR2 YFSETQ. The CDR3 loop spans 15 amino acids. This CDR3 reads CASSLVAGINEKLFF. DNA of the CDR3: TGCGCCAGCAGCTTGGTGGCGGGGATAAATGAAAAACTGTTTTTT.

The rearrangement joins TRBV7-2 to TRBJ1-1; D gene unclear. The germline V and J ends were trimmed by 7 bases and 4 bases, with 16 bases remaining between them. The CDR3 is 14 residues long. Germline loops: CDR1 SGHTA, CDR2 FQGNSA. The chain's CDR3 is CASTPVHEGTEAFF. For the CDR3, the DNA is TGTGCCAGCACCCCCGTCCACGAGGGCACTGAAGCTTTCTTT.

The rearrangement links TRBV24-1 to TRBJ1-2; a weak D match, TRBD1 (5 bases). The CDR3 runs 15 residues. In germline, CDR1 is KGHDR, CDR2 SFDVKD. The V gene lost 3 bases and the J gene lost 7 bases, with 17 bases spanning the gap. CDR3 sequence reads: CATSDGQTGLGGYTF. CDR3 bases: TGTGCCACCAGTGATGGACAAACAGGTCTCGGTGGCTACACCTTC.

V is TRBV6-4 and J is TRBJ2-1; the D call may be TRBD1 or TRBD2 (5 bases each). CDR3 length equals 13 residues. Germline-derived CDR1 and CDR2 are MRHNA and SNTAGT. V lost 5 bases to trimming and J lost 4 bases, with 9 bases between them. The CDR3 loop reads CASSPGRYNEQFF. The CDR3, as DNA: TGTGCCAGCAGTCCGGGACGGTACAATGAGCAGTTCTTC.

This chain connects TRBV10-2 to TRBJ2-3, with D perhaps matching TRBD1 or TRBD2 (5 bases each). With 2 bases removed from V and 2 bases from J, the gap between germline ends came to 14 bases. Per germline, CDR1 WSHSY and CDR2 SAAADI. CDR3 length: 16 amino acids. The CDR3 spells CASSEMGPGLTDTQYF. CDR3 nucleotides: TGCGCCAGCAGTGAGATGGGGCCAGGACTCACAGATACGCAGTATTTT.

The chain uses TRBV27 and TRBJ2-1; D is possibly TRBD2 (5 bases). The CDR3 runs 16 residues. Germline CDR1 MNHEY, CDR2 SMNVEV (reference sequence). V lost 5 bases to trimming and J lost 2 bases, with 16 bases between them. The CDR3 bases are TGTGCCAGCAGTCCCGCCGGGGAGAGGACCTACAATGAGCAGTTCTTC. Residues: CASSPAGERTYNEQFF.

The V call is TRBV21-1, the J call TRBJ1-6; no DNA check was done on the table's D call, TRBD1. TRBV21-1 has pseudogene status. This CDR3 is built from 19 residues. The CDR3 DNA reads TGTGCCAGCAGCAAAGGACCCCCAGGCCGGGGACACAAAAATTCACCCCTCCACTTT. Its protein product is CASSKGPPGRGHKNSPLHF.

The V and J genes are TRBV6-4 and TRBJ2-6; no clear D gene. V shed 0 bases and J shed 3 bases, with 6 bases lying between them. CDR1 MRHNA and CDR2 SNTAGT come from the germline V gene. The CDR3 covers 15 residues. The CDR3, as DNA: TGTGCCAGCAGTGACTCGGTGGATGGGGCCAACGTCCTGACTTTC. Translated: CASSDSVDGANVLTF.

The chain employs TRBV7-2 and TRBJ2-3; TRBD2 matches 11 bases. Germline CDR1 SGHTA, CDR2 FQGNSA. V lost 3 bases to trimming and J lost 6 bases; unmatched junction nucleotides: 2. The CDR3 is made up of 14 amino acids. DNA of the CDR3: TGTGCCAGCAGCTTGACTAGCGGGGACGATACGCAGTATTTT. It codes for CASSLTSGDDTQYF. The variable domain in full, completed from reference TRBV7-2 and TRBJ2-3, reads GAGVSQSPSNKVTEKGKDVELRCDPISGHTALYWYRQSLGQGLEFLIYFQGNSAPDKSGLPSDRFSAERTGGSVSTLTIQRTQQEDSAVYLCASSLTSGDDTQYFGPGTRLTVL.

The chain carries TRBV7-2 and TRBJ2-3; a possible D gene is TRBD2 (6 bases). This CDR3 region has 14 residues. Germline V lookup: CDR1 SGHTA, CDR2 FQGNSA. Trimming cost V 5 bases and J 4 bases, with 13 bases left between them. The CDR3 coding sequence is TGTGCCAGCAGCCGGACTACCCGGGCAGATACGCAGTATTTT. Translation: CASSRTTRADTQYF.

The chain has TRBV5-1 and TRBJ1-1, with TRBD1 as a possible D gene (6 bases). The ends were cut back, 4 bases at V and 1 base at J, with 17 bases in the middle. The CDR3 has 16 residues. Looked up from germline, CDR1 is SGHRS and CDR2 is YFSETQ. Here the CDR3 DNA reads TGCGCCAGCAGCAGCGACAGGCCACTAAAGAACACTGAAGCTTTCTTT. Translating it yields CASSSDRPLKNTEAFF.

V gene TRBV6-5 combines with J gene TRBJ1-4, with D perhaps TRBD1 (5 bases). Trimming removed 7 bases at V and 0 bases at J, with 9 bases between. The length of the CDR3 is 14 residues. CDR1 is MNHEY, CDR2 SVGAGI, per germline. The chain's CDR3 is CASKPTATNEKLFF. The CDR3 bases are TGTGCCAGCAAACCGACAGCAACTAATGAAAAACTGTTTTTT.

The chain has TRBV7-2 and TRBJ1-1; D perhaps matches TRBD1 (5 bases). V shed 5 bases and J shed 5 bases, with 18 bases lying between them. Germline loops: CDR1 SGHTA, CDR2 FQGNSA. CDR3 length equals 15 residues. The chain's CDR3 is CASSPSGGVGTEAFF. The CDR3 DNA reads as TGTGCCAGCAGCCCGTCCGGGGGTGTAGGGACTGAAGCTTTCTTT.

The chain is built from TRBV27 and TRBJ2-1, with TRBD2 matching over 9 bases. The CDR3 covers 17 residues. V lost 5 bases and J lost 9; bases outside the gene matches: 17. Germline loops: CDR1 MNHEY, CDR2 SMNVEV (reference sequence). The CDR3 nucleotides read TGTGCCAGCAGTGTCCGTAGGGCGGGGGGGCCTATAAGTGAGCAGTTCTTC. Its protein product is CASSVRRAGGPISEQFF.

This clone has only a few counts. This sequence joins TRBV6-2 or TRBV6-3 and TRBJ1-1; D call uncertain. This CDR3 spans 11 amino acids. The ends were cut back, 4 bases at V and 5 bases at J, with 5 bases in the middle. Germline CDR1 is MNHEY and CDR2 is SVGEGT. CDR3 in amino acids: CASSLGTEAFF. Written as DNA, the CDR3 is TGTGCCAGCAGTTTAGGTACTGAAGCTTTCTTT.

The chain carries TRBV5-4 and TRBJ1-4; 8 positions agree with TRBD1. Germline CDR1 reads SGHNT; CDR2 reads YYREEE (reference sequence). CDR3 length equals 16 residues. V lost 3 bases to trimming and J lost 4 bases; unmatched junction nucleotides: 8. The CDR3 reads CASSSGQGGGNEKLFF. The CDR3 DNA follows: TGTGCCAGCAGCTCCGGACAGGGCGGGGGTAATGAAAAACTGTTTTTT.

A single count supports this clone. The chain combines TRBV5-1 with TRBJ2-5, with 11 bases that match TRBD2. Germline V gene sequence: CDR1 SGHRS, CDR2 YFSETQ. The CDR3 has 15 residues. The V and J ends lost 2 bases and 5 bases, in that order; junction bases with no gene match: 5. This CDR3 reads CASSFTTSGEETQYF. The DNA for the CDR3 is TGCGCCAGCAGCTTTACGACTAGCGGGGAGGAGACCCAGTACTTC.